This entry concerns a single T cell receptor (beta chain). The target antigen is unknown. Produced via immunoSEQ multiplex PCR; TCRdb's table is partial and in-frame only. The sample includes around 94,000 clones, around nine tenths of them seen just once. This record belongs to a study of T cell responses to AZD1222 COVID-19 vaccine. Notes on the study in general: Only a handful of AZD1222 recipients, more than five in all, had baseline seropositivity. After the peak T cell response, and only then, were repertoires sampled. Elevations in Spike-specific TCR breadth and depth followed administration of two AZD1222 doses. Vaccine-associated CD4 TCRs ranged over spike, dominating at 160-218 and 743-854.

The CDR3 is 13 amino acids. V was shortened by 5 bases and J by 6 bases, with 14 bases between the two germline ends. The material sequenced was peripheral blood, taken on day 0 of AZD1222 vaccination. The rearrangement uses TRBV12-3 or TRBV12-4 and TRBJ2-7; no clear D gene. The sequence was obtained from an adult in good health. The CDR3 nucleotides read TGTGCCAGCAGTCGGACCGATTTTGGCGAGCAGTACTTC. Translation gives CASSRTDFGEQYF.